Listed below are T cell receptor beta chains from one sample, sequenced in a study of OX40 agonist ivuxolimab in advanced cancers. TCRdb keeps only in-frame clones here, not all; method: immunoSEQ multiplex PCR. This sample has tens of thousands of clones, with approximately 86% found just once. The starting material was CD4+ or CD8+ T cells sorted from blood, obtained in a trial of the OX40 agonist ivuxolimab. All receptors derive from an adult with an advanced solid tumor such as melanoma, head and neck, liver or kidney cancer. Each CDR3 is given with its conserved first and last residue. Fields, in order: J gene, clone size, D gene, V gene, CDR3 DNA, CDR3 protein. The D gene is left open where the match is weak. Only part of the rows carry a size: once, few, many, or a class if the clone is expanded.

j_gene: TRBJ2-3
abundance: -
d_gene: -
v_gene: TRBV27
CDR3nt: TGTGCCAGCGCGACGTCAGATACGCAGTATTTT
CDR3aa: CASATSDTQYF

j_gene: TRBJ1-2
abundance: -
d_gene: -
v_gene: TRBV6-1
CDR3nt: TGTGCCAGCAGTGGATCTTTTGTTAACTATGGCTACACCTTC
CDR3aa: CASSGSFVNYGYTF

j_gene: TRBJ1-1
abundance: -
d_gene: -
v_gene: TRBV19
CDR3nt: TGTGCCAGTAGTGCGCAGGGAAACACTGAAGCTTTCTTT
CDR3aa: CASSAQGNTEAFF

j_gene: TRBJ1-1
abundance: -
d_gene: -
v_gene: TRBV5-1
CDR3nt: TGCGCCAGCAGCTTGGAATGGACAGCGGGATGGAACACTGAAGCTTTCTTT
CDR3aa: CASSLEWTAGWNTEAFF

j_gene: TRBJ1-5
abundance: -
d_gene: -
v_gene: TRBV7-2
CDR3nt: TGTGCCAGCAGCTTAGTGGGGTTAGGCAATCAGCCCCAGCATTTT
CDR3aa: CASSLVGLGNQPQHF

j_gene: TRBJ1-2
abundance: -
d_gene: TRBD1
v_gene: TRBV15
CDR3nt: TGTGCCACCAGCAGCCGGACAGGGTGGGACGGCTACACCTTC
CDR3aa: CATSSRTGWDGYTF

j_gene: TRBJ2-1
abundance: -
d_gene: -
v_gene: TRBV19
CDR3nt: TGTGCCAGTAACCACAGGGCCCCCCCCCATGAGCAGTTCTTC
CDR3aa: CASNHRAPPHEQFF

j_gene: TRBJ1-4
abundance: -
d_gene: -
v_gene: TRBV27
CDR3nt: TGTGCCAGCGGTCCGACGGCAACTAATGAAAAACTGTTTTTT
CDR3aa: CASGPTATNEKLFF

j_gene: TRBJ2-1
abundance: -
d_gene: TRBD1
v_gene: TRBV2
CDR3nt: TGTGCCAGCAGTGAAAGACAGGGGGCGGTGAATGAGCAGTTCTTC
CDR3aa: CASSERQGAVNEQFF

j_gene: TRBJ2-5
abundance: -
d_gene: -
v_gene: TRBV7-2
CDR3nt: TGTGCCAGCAGCGGGAATGGGGGGTACCAAGAGACCCAGTACTTC
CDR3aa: CASSGNGGYQETQYF

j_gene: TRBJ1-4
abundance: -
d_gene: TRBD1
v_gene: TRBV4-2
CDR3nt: TGTGCCAGCAGCCAAGAGACAGGGACCTTTGCAACTAATGAAAAACTGTTTTTT
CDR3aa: CASSQETGTFATNEKLFF

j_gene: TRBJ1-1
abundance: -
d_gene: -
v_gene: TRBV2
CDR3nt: TGTGCCAGCAGGGGCGACTTGAACACTGAAGCTTTCTTT
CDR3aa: CASRGDLNTEAFF

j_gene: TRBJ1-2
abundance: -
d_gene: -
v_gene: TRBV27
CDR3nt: TGTGCCAGCAGTCCCGCCGGGAGGGGTTATGGCTACACCTTC
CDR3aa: CASSPAGRGYGYTF

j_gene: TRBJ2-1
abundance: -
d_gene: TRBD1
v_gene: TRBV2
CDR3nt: TGTGCCAGCAGCAGACAGGGACCAAACAATGAGCAGTTCTTC
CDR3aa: CASSRQGPNNEQFF

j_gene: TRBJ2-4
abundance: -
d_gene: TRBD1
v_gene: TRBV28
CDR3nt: TGTGCCAGCAGAGACAGGGGCCTAGCCAAAAACATTCAGTACTTC
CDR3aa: CASRDRGLAKNIQYF

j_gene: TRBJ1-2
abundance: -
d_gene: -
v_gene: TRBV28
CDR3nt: TGTGCCAGCAGTTTGAGCGCCCCTCGGGATGGCTACACCTTC
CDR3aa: CASSLSAPRDGYTF

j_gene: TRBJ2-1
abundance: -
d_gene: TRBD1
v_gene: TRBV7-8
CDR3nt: TGTGCCAGCAGAGCAACAAGGGACAGGACCTACAATGAGCAGTTCTTC
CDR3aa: CASRATRDRTYNEQFF

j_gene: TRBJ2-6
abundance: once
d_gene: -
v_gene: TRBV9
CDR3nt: TGTGCCAGCAGCGTAGGGAGGGGGCTAAACTCTGGGGCCAACGTCCTGACTTTC
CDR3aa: CASSVGRGLNSGANVLTF

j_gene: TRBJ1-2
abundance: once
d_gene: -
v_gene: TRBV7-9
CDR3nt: TGTGCCAGCAGCTTCCACGGTGGGGCGAGCTATGGCTACACCTTC
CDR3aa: CASSFHGGASYGYTF

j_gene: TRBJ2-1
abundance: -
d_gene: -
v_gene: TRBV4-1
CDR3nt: TGCGCCAGCAGCCAAAGGACAAGCTCCTACAATGAGCAGTTCTTC
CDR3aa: CASSQRTSSYNEQFF

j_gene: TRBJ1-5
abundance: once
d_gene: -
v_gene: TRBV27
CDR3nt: TGTGCCAGCAGGCTCTTTGGCAATCAGCCCCAGCATTTT
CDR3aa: CASRLFGNQPQHF

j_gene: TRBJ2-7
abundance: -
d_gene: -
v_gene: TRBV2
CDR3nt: TGTGCCAGCAGTGTCGTCAGGGAAAACGAGCAGTACTTC
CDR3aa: CASSVVRENEQYF

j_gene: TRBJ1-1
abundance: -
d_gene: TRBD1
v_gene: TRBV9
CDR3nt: TGTGCCAGCAGCCCCCCAGGGGGGGTGAACACTGAAGCTTTCTTT
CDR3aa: CASSPPGGVNTEAFF

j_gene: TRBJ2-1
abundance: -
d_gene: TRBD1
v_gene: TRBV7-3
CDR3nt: TGTGCCAGCAGCTTTTCGACAGGGGGGCCAGGGGAGCAGTTCTTC
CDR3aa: CASSFSTGGPGEQFF

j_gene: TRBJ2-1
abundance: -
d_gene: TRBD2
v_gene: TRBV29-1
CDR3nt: TGCAGCGTTGCGGGACTAGCGAGAAATGAGCAGTTCTTC
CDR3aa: CSVAGLARNEQFF

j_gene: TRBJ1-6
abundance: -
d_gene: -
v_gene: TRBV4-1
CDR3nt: TGCGCCAGCAGCCAAGATCCCGGGGGCGCCTATAATTCACCCCTCCACTTT
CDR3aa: CASSQDPGGAYNSPLHF

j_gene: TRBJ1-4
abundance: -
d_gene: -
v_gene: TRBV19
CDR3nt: TGTGCCAGTCGACACTCAACTAATGAAAAACTGTTTTTT
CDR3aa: CASRHSTNEKLFF

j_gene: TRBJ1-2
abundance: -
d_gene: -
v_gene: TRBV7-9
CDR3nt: TGTGCCAGCAGCTTAGAAATTAATGGCTACACCTTC
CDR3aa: CASSLEINGYTF

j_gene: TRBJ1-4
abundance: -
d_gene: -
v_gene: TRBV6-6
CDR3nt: TGTGCCAGCAGTCCCCGGTGGGGTCAAGAAAAACTGTTTTTT
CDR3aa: CASSPRWGQEKLFF

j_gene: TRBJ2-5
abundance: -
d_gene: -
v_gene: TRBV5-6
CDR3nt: TGTGCCAGCAGCTTGGAACTAGGATTTAAGACCCAGTACTTC
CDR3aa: CASSLELGFKTQYF

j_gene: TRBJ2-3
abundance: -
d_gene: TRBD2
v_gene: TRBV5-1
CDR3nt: TGCGCCAGCAGCCCCACCTCGGCGCTCGCGGGGGGATACACAGATACGCAGTATTTT
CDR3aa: CASSPTSALAGGYTDTQYF

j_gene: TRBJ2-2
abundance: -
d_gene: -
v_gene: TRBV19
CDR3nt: TGTGCCAGTAGTATTAGTCGGACCCCCCAGAACACCGGGGAGCTGTTTTTT
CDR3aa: CASSISRTPQNTGELFF

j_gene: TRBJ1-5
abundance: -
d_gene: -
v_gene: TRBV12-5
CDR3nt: TGTGCTAGTGGTCTGGGGGGGGCACATCAGCCCCAGCATTTT
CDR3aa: CASGLGGAHQPQHF

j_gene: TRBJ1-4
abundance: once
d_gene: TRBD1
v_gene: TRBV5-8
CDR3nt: TGTGCCAGCAGCTTACTGGGACAGGGGAACACAAAACTGTTTTTT
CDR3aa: CASSLLGQGNTKLFF

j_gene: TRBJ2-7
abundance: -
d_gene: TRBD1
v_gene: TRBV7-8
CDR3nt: TGTGCCAGCAGCGTAAGATCCGGGACAGGGGCGTCTGAGCAGTACTTC
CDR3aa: CASSVRSGTGASEQYF

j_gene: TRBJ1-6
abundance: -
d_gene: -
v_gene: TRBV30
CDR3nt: TGTGCCTGGAGTGTAAGGACGGGAACCTATAATTCACCCCTCCACTTT
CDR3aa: CAWSVRTGTYNSPLHF

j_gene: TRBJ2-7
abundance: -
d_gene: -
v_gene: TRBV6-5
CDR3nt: TGTGCCAGCAGTTATGAGGCAGAATCCTACGAGCAGTACTTC
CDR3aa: CASSYEAESYEQYF

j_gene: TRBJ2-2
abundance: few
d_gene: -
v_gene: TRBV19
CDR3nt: TGTGCCAGTAGTATGCCCTCCGGGCGGACCACCGGGGAGCTGTTTTTT
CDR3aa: CASSMPSGRTTGELFF

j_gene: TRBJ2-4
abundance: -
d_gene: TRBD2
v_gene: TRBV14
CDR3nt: TGTGCCAGCAGCCTACTAGCGGGGGGACGAAACATTCAGTACTTC
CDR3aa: CASSLLAGGRNIQYF

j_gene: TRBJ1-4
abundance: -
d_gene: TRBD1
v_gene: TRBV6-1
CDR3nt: TGTGCCAGCAGGAGACAGGGTAATGAAAAACTGTTTTTT
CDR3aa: CASRRQGNEKLFF

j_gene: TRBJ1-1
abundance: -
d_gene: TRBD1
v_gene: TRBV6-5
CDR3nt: TGTGCCAGCAGTTACGGGACAGGTGAAGCTTTCTTT
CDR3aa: CASSYGTGEAFF

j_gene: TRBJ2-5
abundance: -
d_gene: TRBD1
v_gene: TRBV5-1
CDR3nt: TGCGCCAGCAGCTTGACAGGGACAGGGGGAGAGACCCAGTACTTC
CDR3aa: CASSLTGTGGETQYF

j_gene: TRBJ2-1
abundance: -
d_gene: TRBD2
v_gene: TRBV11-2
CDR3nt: TGTGCCAGCAGCCCGAGACTAGCGGAGATCTTCAATGAGCAGTTCTTC
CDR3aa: CASSPRLAEIFNEQFF

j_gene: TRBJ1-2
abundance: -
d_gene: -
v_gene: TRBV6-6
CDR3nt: TGTGCCAGCAGTCTCTGGGGCACAGGGTCGAATGGCTACACCTTC
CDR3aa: CASSLWGTGSNGYTF

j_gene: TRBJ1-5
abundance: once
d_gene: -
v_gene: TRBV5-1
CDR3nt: TGCGCCAGCAGCTCGTCCCTGGGCGCTCAGCCCCAGCATTTT
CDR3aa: CASSSSLGAQPQHF

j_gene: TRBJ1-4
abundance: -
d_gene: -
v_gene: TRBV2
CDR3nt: TGTGCCAGCAGGGGGTGGGAGCCTAATGAAAAACTGTTTTTT
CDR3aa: CASRGWEPNEKLFF

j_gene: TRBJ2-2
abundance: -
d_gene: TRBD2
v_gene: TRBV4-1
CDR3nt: TGCGCCAGCAGACGTAAGACTAGCGGGGTGAACACCGGGGAGCTGTTTTTT
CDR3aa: CASRRKTSGVNTGELFF

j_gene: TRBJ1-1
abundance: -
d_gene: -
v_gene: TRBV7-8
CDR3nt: TGTGCCAGCAGCTTAGTCCGGAACACTGAAGCTTTCTTT
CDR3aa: CASSLVRNTEAFF

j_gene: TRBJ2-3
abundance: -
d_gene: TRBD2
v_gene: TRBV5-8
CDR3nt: TGTGCCAGCAGTTCCGGGACTAGAGGAGGCACAGATACGCAGTATTTT
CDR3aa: CASSSGTRGGTDTQYF

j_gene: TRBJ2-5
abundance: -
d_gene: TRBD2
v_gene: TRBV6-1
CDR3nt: TGTGCCAGCAGGACTCCGGGGGGACCACAAGAGACCCAGTACTTC
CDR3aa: CASRTPGGPQETQYF